This T cell receptor (beta chain) was sequenced during a study of immune evolution from preneoplasia to lung adenocarcinoma. Sequencing was performed with immunoSEQ multiplex PCR; in TCRdb, only in-frame clones are kept and a portion is missing. The repertoire holds some 5,000 clones, around 80% seen once, with roughly 10% in the top ten. Patients had resection in Japan or China between the mid-2010s and the late 2010s. Macro-dissection enriched premalignant or tumor cells before nucleic acid extraction. Points on this clone: The antigen is not known.

Trimming cost V 5 bases and J 1 base, with 14 bases left between them. The CDR3 loop spans 15 amino acids. Germline assignment: CDR1 GTSNPN and CDR2 SVGIG (reference sequence). The study's findings and limits: Normal lung had highest clonality; later lesions appeared denser, more diverse. Top clone share appeared to fall from AAH through AIS, MIA, adenocarcinoma.

Sequencing was done on a sample of FFPE minimally invasive lung adenocarcinoma tissue. The J gene is TRBJ2-2, the V gene TRBV30, with D possibly matching TRBD1 (5 bases). The sequence came from a person between 70 and 80 years old with lung adenocarcinoma. CDR3 DNA sequence: TGTGCCTGGCCAAGGGGTGCCGGGAACACCGGGGAGCTGTTTTTT. It yields the protein CAWPRGAGNTGELFF. Together with reference TRBV30 and TRBJ2-2, the CDR3 gives the full variable domain: SQTIHQWPATLVQPVGSPLSLECTVEGTSNPNLYWYRQAAGRGLQLLFYSVGIGQISSEVPQNLSASRPQDRQFILSSKKLLLSDSGFYLCAWPRGAGNTGELFFGEGSRLTVL.